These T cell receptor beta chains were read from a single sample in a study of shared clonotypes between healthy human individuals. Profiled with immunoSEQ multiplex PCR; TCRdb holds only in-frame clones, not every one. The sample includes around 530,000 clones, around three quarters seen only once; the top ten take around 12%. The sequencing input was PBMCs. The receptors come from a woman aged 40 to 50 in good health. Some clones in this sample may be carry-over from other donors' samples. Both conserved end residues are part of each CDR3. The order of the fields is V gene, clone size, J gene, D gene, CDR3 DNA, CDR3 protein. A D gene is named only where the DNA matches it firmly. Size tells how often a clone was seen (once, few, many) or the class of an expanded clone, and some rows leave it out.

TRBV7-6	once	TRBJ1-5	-	TGTGCCAGCAGCCAACTCGCCTATCAGCCCCAGCATTTT	CASSQLAYQPQHF
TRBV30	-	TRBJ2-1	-	TGTGCCTGGTCAAGGGAGCACAATGAGCAGTTCTTC	CAWSREHNEQFF
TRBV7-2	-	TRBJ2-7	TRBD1	TGTGCCAGCAGCTCGGACAGGGGGCTCTACGAGCAGTACTTC	CASSSDRGLYEQYF
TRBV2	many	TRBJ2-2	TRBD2	TGTGCCAGCCAGCGGGGGACCGGGGAGCTGTTTTTT	CASQRGTGELFF
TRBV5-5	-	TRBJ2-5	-	TGTGCCAGCAGCTTACCGGCCCAGGCTGCGGAGACCCAGTACTTC	CASSLPAQAAETQYF
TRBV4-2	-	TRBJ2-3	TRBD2	TGTGCCAGCAGCCAGAGAGCGGGAACAGATACGCAGTATTTT	CASSQRAGTDTQYF
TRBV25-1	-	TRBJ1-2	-	TGTGCCAGCAGTGAGGGGCGGGTCGGCTACACCTTC	CASSEGRVGYTF
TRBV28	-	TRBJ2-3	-	TGTGCCAGCTCCGGACAGTCCACAGATACGCAGTATTTT	CASSGQSTDTQYF
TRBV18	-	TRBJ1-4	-	TGTGCCAGCTCACCAGGGGCTGGATCTAATGAAAAACTGTTTTTT	CASSPGAGSNEKLFF
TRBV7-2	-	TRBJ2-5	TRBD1	TGTGTATCGGGCGGACAGGGCCAAGAGACCCAGTACTTC	CVSGGQGQETQYF
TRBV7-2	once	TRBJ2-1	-	TGTGCCAGCAGCTTTCTGCGGGGAAACAATGAGCAGTTCTTC	CASSFLRGNNEQFF
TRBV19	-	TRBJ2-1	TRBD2	TGTGCCAGTAGTTCAAGACTAGCCCCTTACAATGAGCAGTTCTTC	CASSSRLAPYNEQFF
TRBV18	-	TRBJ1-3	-	TGTGCCAGCTCGGATAACAGGGACTCTGGAAACACCATATATTTT	CASSDNRDSGNTIYF
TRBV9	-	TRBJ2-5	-	TGTGCCAGCAGCGTAGACCTAGGGGATGGGACCCAGTACTTC	CASSVDLGDGTQYF
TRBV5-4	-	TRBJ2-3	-	TGTGCCAGCAGCTTGCAATCCAGCACAGATACGCAGTATTTT	CASSLQSSTDTQYF
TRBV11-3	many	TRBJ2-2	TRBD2	TGTGCCAGCAGCAGCGGGACTAGCGGGTGGTCTAACACCGGGGAGCTGTTTTTT	CASSSGTSGWSNTGELFF
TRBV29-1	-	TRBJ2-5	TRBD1	TGCAGCGCCCATCCGGACAGGGGAGGTGAGACCCAGTACTTC	CSAHPDRGGETQYF
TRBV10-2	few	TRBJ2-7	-	TGCGCCAGCAGTCCGGGACAAACCTACGAGCAGTACTTC	CASSPGQTYEQYF
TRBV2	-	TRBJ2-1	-	TGTGCCAGCAGAGACGACAGCTATGAGCAGTTCTTC	CASRDDSYEQFF
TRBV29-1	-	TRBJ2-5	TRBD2	TGCAGCGTTGAGCAAGGGACTAGCGGGAGGGCCGCGTCCCAAGAGACCCAGTACTTC	CSVEQGTSGRAASQETQYF
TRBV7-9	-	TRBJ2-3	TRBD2	TGTGCCAGCAGCCGCCCGGGACTAGCGGGAGGAGGGACAGATACGCAGTATTTT	CASSRPGLAGGGTDTQYF
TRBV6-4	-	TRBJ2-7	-	TGTGCCAGCAGTGAGGGTCCAAACCCCCCATACGAGCAGTACTTC	CASSEGPNPPYEQYF
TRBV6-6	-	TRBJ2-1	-	TGTGCCAGCAGTTACACCAGAGACTCCTACAATGAGCAGTTCTTC	CASSYTRDSYNEQFF
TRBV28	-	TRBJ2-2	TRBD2	TGTGCCAGCAGTTTATTGCCTAGCGGGAGTGGCGGGGAGCTGTTTTTT	CASSLLPSGSGGELFF
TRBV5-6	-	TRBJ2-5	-	TGTGCCAGCAGCACAGCAGGTAGAACCCAAGAGACCCAGTACTTC	CASSTAGRTQETQYF
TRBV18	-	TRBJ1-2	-	TGTGCCAGCTCACCGGTACAGGTGGTTCCCCCTTACTATGGCTACACCTTC	CASSPVQVVPPYYGYTF
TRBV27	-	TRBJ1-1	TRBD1	TGTGCCAGCAGTCCCAGAGGGACAGGGGTTCTTTCGCGGAACACTGAAGCTTTCTTT	CASSPRGTGVLSRNTEAFF
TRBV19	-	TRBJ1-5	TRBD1	TGTGCCAGTAGTATAGTGACAGGGTACAATCAGCCCCAGCATTTT	CASSIVTGYNQPQHF
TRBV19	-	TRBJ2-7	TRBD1	TGTGCCAGTAGTCAGAACCGGGACAGGGGCTACGAGCAGTACTTC	CASSQNRDRGYEQYF
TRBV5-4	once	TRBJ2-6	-	TGTGCCAGCAGCCCCCACCCTTCTGGGGCCAACGTCCTGACTTTC	CASSPHPSGANVLTF
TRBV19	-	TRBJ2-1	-	TGTGCCAGTAGTACAACTCCCCTCTCCTACAATGAGCAGTTCTTC	CASSTTPLSYNEQFF
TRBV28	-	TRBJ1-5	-	TGTGCCAGCAGTTTGCCCGGGGGTCGGGGAAAGCCCCAGCATTTT	CASSLPGGRGKPQHF
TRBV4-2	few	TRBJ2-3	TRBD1	TGTGCCAGCAGCCAAGGACAGGGGGTTACAGATACGCAGTATTTT	CASSQGQGVTDTQYF
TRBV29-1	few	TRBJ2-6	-	TGCAGCGTTGGGGGAATATCTGGGGCCAACGTCCTGACTTTC	CSVGGISGANVLTF
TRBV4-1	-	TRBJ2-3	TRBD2	TGCGCCAGCAGCCCCCGCTTGGGACTAGCGGGAGAAAAGAGCACAGATACGCAGTATTTT	CASSPRLGLAGEKSTDTQYF
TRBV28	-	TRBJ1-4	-	TGTGCCAGCAGTACCCCGGGGCTTTCATGTGAAAAACTGTTTTTT	CASSTPGLSCEKLFF
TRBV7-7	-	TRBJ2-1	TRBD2	TGTGCTAGCAGCTTAGCGAGCGGGAGCTCCTACAATGAGCAGTTCTTC	CASSLASGSSYNEQFF
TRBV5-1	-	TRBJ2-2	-	TGCGCCAGCAGCTTGTGGGGGATATCGAACACCGGGGAGCTGTTTTTT	CASSLWGISNTGELFF
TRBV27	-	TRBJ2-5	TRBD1	TGTGCCAGCAGTCCCCGGGACAGGCCAGGGTTAGAGACCCAGTACTTC	CASSPRDRPGLETQYF
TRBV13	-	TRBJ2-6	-	TGTGCCAGCGGGAGGTCTGGGGCCAACGTCCTGACTTTC	CASGRSGANVLTF
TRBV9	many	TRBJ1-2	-	TGTGCCAGCAGCGTAGAAACGGGTACGGGCGGCTACACCTTC	CASSVETGTGGYTF
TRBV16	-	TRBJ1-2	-	TGTGCCAGCAGCCATGGGCAGCCTCATGGCTACACCTTC	CASSHGQPHGYTF
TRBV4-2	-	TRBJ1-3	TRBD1	TGTGCCAGCAGCCAGTCTAGACAGGGTTCCGGAAACACCATATATTTT	CASSQSRQGSGNTIYF
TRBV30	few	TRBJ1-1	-	TGTGCCTGGAGCCCACTGAACACTGAAGCTTTCTTT	CAWSPLNTEAFF
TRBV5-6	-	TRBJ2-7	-	TGTGCCAGCAGCCCAAGGAGGGAGGACCGGGGTTACGAGCAGTACTTC	CASSPRREDRGYEQYF